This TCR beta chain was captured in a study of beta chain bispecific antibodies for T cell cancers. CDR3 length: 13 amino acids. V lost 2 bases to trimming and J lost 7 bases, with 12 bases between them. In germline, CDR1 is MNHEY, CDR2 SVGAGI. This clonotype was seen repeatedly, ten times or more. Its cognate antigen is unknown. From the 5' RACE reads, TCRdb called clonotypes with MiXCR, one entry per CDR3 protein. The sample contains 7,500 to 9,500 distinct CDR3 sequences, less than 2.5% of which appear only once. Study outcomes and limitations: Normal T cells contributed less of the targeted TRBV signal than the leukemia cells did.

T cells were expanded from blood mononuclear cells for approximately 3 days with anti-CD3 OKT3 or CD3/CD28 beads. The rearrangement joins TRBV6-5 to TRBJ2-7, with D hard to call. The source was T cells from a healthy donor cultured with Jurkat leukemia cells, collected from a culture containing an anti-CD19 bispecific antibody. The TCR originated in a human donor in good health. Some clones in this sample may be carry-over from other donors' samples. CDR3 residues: CASSYTSAREQYF. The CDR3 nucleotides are TGTGCCAGCAGTTACACCTCGGCACGAGAGCAGTACTTC.